This T cell receptor (beta chain) comes out of a study of TIL therapy for anti-PD-1-resistant metastatic lung cancer. Time point indicated: pre-treatment sample, taken before nivolumab and TIL therapy. The tumor samples were excised metastases, mostly pleural nodules or supraclavicular lymph nodes. Sequencing used immunoSEQ v3. Sequenced by immunoSEQ multiplex PCR; TCRdb stores in-frame clones only, minus some. This table holds more than 90,000 clones, around three fifths found once. Germline V lookup: CDR1 MNHEY, CDR2 SVGAGI. This CDR3 has 15 amino acids. With 7 bases removed from V and 4 bases from J, the gap between germline ends came to 20 bases.

Specimen: tumor tissue, collected at baseline. The sequence was obtained from a person between 30 and 79 years old with non-small cell lung cancer. V gene TRBV6-5 combines with J gene TRBJ2-7, with D tentatively TRBD2 (6 bases). The CDR3 region is CASKEGPNTLYEQYF. The DNA for the CDR3 is TGTGCCAGCAAGGAGGGCCCGAATACCTTATACGAGCAGTACTTC.